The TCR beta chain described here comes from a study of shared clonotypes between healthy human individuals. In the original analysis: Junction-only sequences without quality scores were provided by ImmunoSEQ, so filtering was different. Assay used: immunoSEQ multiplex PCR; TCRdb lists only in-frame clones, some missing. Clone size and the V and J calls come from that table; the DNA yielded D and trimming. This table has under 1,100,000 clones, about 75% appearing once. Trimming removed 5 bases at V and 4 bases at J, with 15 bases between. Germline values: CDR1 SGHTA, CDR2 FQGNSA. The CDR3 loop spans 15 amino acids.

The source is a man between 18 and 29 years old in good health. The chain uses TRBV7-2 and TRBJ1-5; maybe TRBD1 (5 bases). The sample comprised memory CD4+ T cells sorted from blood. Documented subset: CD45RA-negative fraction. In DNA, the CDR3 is TGTGCCAGCAGCCCCGGGGGAACAGGTAATCAGCCCCAGCATTTT. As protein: CASSPGGTGNQPQHF.